This entry describes one TCR beta chain. No antigen is known for it. In germline, CDR1 is ENHRY, CDR2 SYGVKD. The CDR3 loop spans 12 amino acids. The V and J ends lost 4 bases and 6 bases respectively, with 8 bases between them. This entry comes from a study of OX40 agonist ivuxolimab in advanced cancers. Study-wide context: The patients received agonistic anti-OX40 (CD134) antibody ivuxolimab.

The method was immunoSEQ multiplex PCR; TCRdb's version includes in-frame clones alone and lacks a portion of them. This table holds 70,000 to 80,000 clones, around 87% found once. Whole-study findings and limits: CD8+ T cells (on average) carried more expanded clones than CD4+ T cells.

This receptor was taken from an adult with an advanced solid tumor such as melanoma, head and neck, liver or kidney cancer. This material consisted of CD4+ or CD8+ T cells sorted from blood, taken in a trial of the OX40 agonist ivuxolimab. The J gene is TRBJ2-3, the V gene TRBV10-3, with D possibly being TRBD2 (6 bases). CDR3 in amino acids: CAISVGRDTQYF. The DNA of the CDR3 is TGTGCCATCAGTGTAGGGAGGGATACGCAGTATTTT.